These T cell receptor beta chains were read from a single sample in a study of spatial heterogeneity in lung cancer. MiXCR, run by TCRdb on the 5' RACE reads, gives a single entry per CDR3 protein. Of about 100,000 distinct CDR3 sequences listed, 4.4% are singletons. The starting material was lung tumor tissue, obtained at surgery. Receptors were obtained from a male donor with early-stage non-small cell lung cancer. The conserved cysteine and the conserved F or W are not part of the CDR3 here. Clone size is given for some rows only: seen once, a few or many times, or a class if the clone is expanded.

clone size	V gene	J gene	CDR3 protein
many	TRBV28	TRBJ2-7	ACGGKVGLREQY
few	TRBV6-1	TRBJ2-4	ASSSGTGALLAKNIQY
many	TRBV3-1	TRBJ1-1	ASRNKGGYSEAF
many	TRBV20-1	TRBJ2-7	SVTDTYEQY
many	TRBV7-9	TRBJ2-1	ASSQEAGGVYNEQF
many	TRBV28	TRBJ1-5	ASSWGQFSNQPQH
NA	TRBV29-1	TRBJ2-3	SASLGGLGGTQY
many	TRBV15	TRBJ1-2	ATSRKGVRSNYGYT
many	TRBV3-1	TRBJ2-7	ASSQLWEQY
many	TRBV5-1	TRBJ1-2	ASSSTGVDGYT
many	TRBV12-3/TRBV12-4	TRBJ2-6	ASSPERQAGTGANVLT